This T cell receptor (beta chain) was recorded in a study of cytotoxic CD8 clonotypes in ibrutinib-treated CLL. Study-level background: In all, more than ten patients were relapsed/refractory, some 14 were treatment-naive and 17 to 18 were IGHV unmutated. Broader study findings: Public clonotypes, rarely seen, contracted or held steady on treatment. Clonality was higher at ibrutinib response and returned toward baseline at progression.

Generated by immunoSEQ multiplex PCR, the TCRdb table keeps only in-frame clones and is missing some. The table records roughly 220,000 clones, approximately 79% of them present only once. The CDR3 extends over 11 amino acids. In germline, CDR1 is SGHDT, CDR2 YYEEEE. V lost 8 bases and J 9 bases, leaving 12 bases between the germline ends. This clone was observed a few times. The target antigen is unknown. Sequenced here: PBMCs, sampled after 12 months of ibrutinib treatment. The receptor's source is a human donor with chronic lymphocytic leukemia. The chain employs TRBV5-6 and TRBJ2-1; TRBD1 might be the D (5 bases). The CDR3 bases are TGTGCCAGGTCAGGGTGGGGTGAGCAGTTCTTC. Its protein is CARSGWGEQFF.